A selection of T cell receptor delta chains follows, all from one sample in a study of gamma-delta T cells after stem cell transplantation. TCRdb re-processed the RT-PCR reads via CATT. This sample carries roughly 15,000 delta-chain clones, approximately 31% of them seen once, and the ten largest clones take 3.8%. The sample was gamma-delta T cells. These receptors were collected from a human donor. It is not recorded whose cells these are; they may come from a transplant donor. The CDR3 runs from the conserved cysteine through the conserved F or W. The order of the fields is D gene, clone size, J gene, V gene, CDR3 DNA, CDR3 protein. A D gene is named only where the DNA matches it firmly. Rows give clone size only sometimes, using once, few, many, or a class for an expanded clone.

NA,NA,TRDJ1,TRDV1,TGTGCTCTTGGGGAACTAGGTCGACGAACCCCCGCGGACACCGATAAACTCATCTTT,CALGELGRRTPADTDKLIF
TRDD3,NA,TRDJ3,TRDV2,TGTGCCTGTGACCCTGTACTGGGGGATACGCTGAGCTCCTGGGACACCCGACAGATGTTTTTC,CACDPVLGDTLSSWDTRQMFF
TRDD2,NA,TRDJ3,TRDV1,TGTGCTCTTGGGGAACTGGAGCTTCCTTCCTCTCCATACTACAGCTCCTGGGACACCCGACAGATGTTTTTC,CALGELELPSSPYYSSWDTRQMFF
NA,NA,TRDJ1,TRDV1,TGTGCTCTTGGAGAGGGTTTCTGGTACGGGGAGTTTCCCATTGGTGGTGATAAACTCATCTTT,CALGEGFWYGEFPIGGDKLIF
TRDD3,NA,TRDJ1,TRDV3,TGTGCGGTCTCCTTCCCTGGGGGATACGGGACGTACACCGATAAACTCATCTTT,CAVSFPGGYGTYTDKLIF
NA,few,TRDJ2,TRDV1,TGTGCTCTTGGGGAACTTACCTACCTACCCCTCCCGACAGCACAACTCTTCTTT,CALGELTYLPLPTAQLFF
TRDD3,NA,TRDJ3,TRDV2,TGTGCCTGTGACAGCCCCTGGGGGTCCTCCTGGGACACCCGACAGATGTTTTTC,CACDSPWGSSWDTRQMFF
TRDD3,NA,TRDJ2,TRDV2,TGTGCCTGTGACATACTGGGGGATCCTTTGACATCCCAACTCTTCTTT,CACDILGDPLTSQLFF
TRDD3,NA,TRDJ3,TRDV2,TGTGCCTGTGACTACTGGGGGGCCTTCTCCTGGGACACCCGACAGATGTTTTTC,CACDYWGAFSWDTRQMFF
NA,NA,TRDJ1,TRDV1,TGTGCTCTTGGCCTCCGGGGAGGGTACACCGATAAACTCATCTTT,CALGLRGGYTDKLIF
TRDD3,few,TRDJ1,TRDV1,TGTGCTCTTGGGCCCCCCGCCTTCCTCCGTACTGGGGGGGATACCTACACCGATAAACTCATCTTT,CALGPPAFLRTGGDTYTDKLIF
TRDD3,few,TRDJ3,TRDV2,TGTGCCTGTGACACCGGGGATACCTCCTGGGACACCCGACAGATGTTTTTC,CACDTGDTSWDTRQMFF
TRDD3,NA,TRDJ1,TRDV1,TGTGCTCTTGGGGAACGACTCTTCCGAGGGCGACTGGGGAGTACCGATAAACTCATCTTT,CALGERLFRGRLGSTDKLIF
NA,NA,TRDJ1,TRDV2,TGTGCCTGTGGCGCCACCCGGCGTGTTCCCCTAGGGGGTTTCTACACCGATAAACTCATCTTT,CACGATRRVPLGGFYTDKLIF
TRDD3,NA,TRDJ1,TRDV1,TGTGCTCTTGGCCTGCCTTCCTACGCCCCCCGTTGGTACTGGGGGATAAGGAGGGACACCGATAAACTCATCTTT,CALGLPSYAPRWYWGIRRDTDKLIF
TRDD3,few,TRDJ1,TRAV29/DV5,TGTGCAGCAAGCGAGCCTTCCCGTTCTACTGGGGGAACCGATAAACTCATCTTT,CAASEPSRSTGGTDKLIF
NA,few,TRDJ1,TRAV29/DV5,TGTGCAGCTTCCCCTTTACACACCGATAAACTCATCTTT,CAASPLHTDKLIF
NA,NA,TRDJ2,TRDV3,TGTGCCACTAATGGGGGGTCAGCACAACTCTTCTTT,CATNGGSAQLFF
TRDD3,NA,TRDJ2,TRDV1,TGTGCTCTTGGGGAACTGCTTCCTCCCCCCGGGGTACTGGGGGATACGGATTTGACAGCACAACTCTTCTTT,CALGELLPPPGVLGDTDLTAQLFF
TRDD3,NA,TRDJ1,TRDV1,TGTGCTCGTGGGGAATGGGGCTACTGGGGGATAAGCACCGATAAACTCATCTTT,CARGEWGYWGISTDKLIF
NA,once,TRDJ1,TRDV3,TGTGCCTTCACCAGGACTTCCTACTGGGGGAGTTACACCGATAAACTCATCTTT,CAFTRTSYWGSYTDKLIF
TRDD3,NA,TRDJ2,TRDV1,TGTGCTCTTGGGGAACTGAGGGATTGTGGTTGGATACGGGGGGCTTTGACAGCACAACTCTTCTTT,CALGELRDCGWIRGALTAQLFF
TRDD3,NA,TRDJ1,TRDV1,TGTGCTCTTGGGAGGCCTTCGCCCTTTTACTGGGGGAACCTACCGACACTCGAGTACACCGATAAACTCATCTTT,CALGRPSPFYWGNLPTLEYTDKLIF
NA,NA,TRDJ1,TRDV3,TGTGCCTGGACTGGGTACACCGATAAACTCATCTTT,CAWTGYTDKLIF
TRDD3,NA,TRDJ1,TRAV29/DV5,TGTGCAGCAAGTGTTTCCCGTACTGGGGGATATCTCGGACTCATCTTT,CAASVSRTGGYLGLIF
NA,few,TRDJ3,TRDV2,TGTGCCTGTGACACTGTACTGGGCTCCTGGGACACCCGACAGATGTTTTTC,CACDTVLGSWDTRQMFF
TRDD3,NA,TRDJ1,TRDV1,TGTGCTCTTGGGGAAGGGGGTAAAACCGCTACTGGGGGATCCTACAGCGATAAACTCATCTTT,CALGEGGKTATGGSYSDKLIF
TRDD3,NA,TRDJ1,TRAV29/DV5,TGTGCAGCAAGGGTCGGGCGTTCTCCTACTGGGGGATACGATAAACTCATCTTT,CAARVGRSPTGGYDKLIF
TRDD3,NA,TRDJ1,TRDV2,TGTGCCTGTGACACCGGGGGATTACTGGGGGATACAGGGACGTACACCGATAAACTCATCTTT,CACDTGGLLGDTGTYTDKLIF
NA,NA,TRDJ1,TRDV1,TGTGCTCTTGGGGCCACCCAAACACCCCTGAATCCCCATCCCGATAAACTCATCTTT,CALGATQTPLNPHPDKLIF
TRDD2,NA,TRDJ1,TRDV2,TGTGCCTGTGACGCCCTTCCTACGGCGTACACCGATAAACTCATCTTT,CACDALPTAYTDKLIF
TRDD3,few,TRDJ3,TRDV2,TGTGCCTGTGACAAAGTACTGGGGGATACGAGTTCCTGGGACACCCGACAGATGTTTTTC,CACDKVLGDTSSWDTRQMFF
TRDD3,NA,TRDJ1,TRDV1,TGTGCTCTTGGACACAAGGAGCACTGGGGGATACATGGGTACACCGATAAACTCATCTTT,CALGHKEHWGIHGYTDKLIF
NA,few,TRDJ1,TRDV1,TGTGCTCTTGGGGAACTCGGGGGGGTCCCAACGACACAGTTTGGTAAACTCATCTTT,CALGELGGVPTTQFGKLIF
NA,NA,TRDJ1,TRDV3,TGTGCCTATCTATTCCTAAGAACTGGGGATAGAAGGGGATCGTACACCGATAAACTCATCTTT,CAYLFLRTGDRRGSYTDKLIF
TRDD3,few,TRDJ1,TRDV1,TGTGCTCTTGGGGAAGTTCGTACTGGGGGATATGGGATAGCCACCGATAAACTCATCTTT,CALGEVRTGGYGIATDKLIF
TRDD3,few,TRDJ3,TRDV2,TGTGCCTGTGACCCCTACTGGGGGGCCCCATCCTGGGACACCCGACAGATGTTTTTC,CACDPYWGAPSWDTRQMFF
TRDD3,few,TRDJ3,TRDV2,TGTGCCTGTGACACCGATTCATTACTGACTGGGGGAGCCTCCTGGGACACCCGACAGATGTTTTTC,CACDTDSLLTGGASWDTRQMFF
TRDD3,few,TRDJ1,TRAV29/DV5,TGTGCAGCAACCCTGGGGGATCCTACCGATAAACTCATCTTT,CAATLGDPTDKLIF
TRDD3,NA,TRDJ3,TRDV2,TGTGCCTGTGACACCGTAGTGGGGGATATAAGCTCCTGTGACACCCGACAGATGTTTTTC,CACDTVVGDISSCDTRQMFF